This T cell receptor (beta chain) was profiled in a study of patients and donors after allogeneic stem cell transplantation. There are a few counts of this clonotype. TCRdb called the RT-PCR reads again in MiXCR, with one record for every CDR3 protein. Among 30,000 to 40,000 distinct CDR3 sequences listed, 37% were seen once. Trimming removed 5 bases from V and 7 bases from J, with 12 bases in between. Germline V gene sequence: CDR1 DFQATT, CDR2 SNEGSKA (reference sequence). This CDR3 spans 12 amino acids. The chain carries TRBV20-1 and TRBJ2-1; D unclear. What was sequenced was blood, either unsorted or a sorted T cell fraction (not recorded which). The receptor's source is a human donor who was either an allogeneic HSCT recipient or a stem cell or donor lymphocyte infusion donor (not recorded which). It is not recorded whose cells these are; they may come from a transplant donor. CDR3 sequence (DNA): TGCAGTGCTTTCCATAGTGAAAATGAGCAGTTCTTC. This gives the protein CSAFHSENEQFF.